One and the same sample provided the 3 T cell receptor beta chains below, sequenced in a study of blood T cell repertoires in COVID-19. Assay used: immunoSEQ multiplex PCR; TCRdb lists only in-frame clones, some missing. The data show approximately 390,000 clones, with around 87% seen just once and roughly a tenth held by the top ten. Specimen: PBMCs or T cells enriched from blood (not recorded which). These receptor sequences come from a woman aged 50 to 60 who had recovered from COVID-19.

The rearrangement joins TRBV7-2 to TRBJ1-2, with 8 bases aligning to TRBD1. The CDR3 is 14 residues long. Germline trimming cut 3 bases from V and 3 bases from J; bases unmatched to any gene: 3. Germline V CDR1 and CDR2: SGHTA, FQGNSA. In nucleotides, the CDR3 is TGTGCCAGCAGCTTCGCCAGGGGGCACTATGGCTACACCTTC. Protein: CASSFARGHYGYTF.

The count of this clone is one. The V and J genes are TRBV19 and TRBJ1-2; D is unresolved. This CDR3 contains 14 residues. The V end lost 5 bases, the J end lost 4 bases, and 14 bases lay between the germline ends. CDR1 and CDR2 from the germline V gene are LNHDA and SQIVND (reference sequence). CDR3 loop: CASSLENPLYGYTF. The CDR3, as DNA: TGTGCCAGTAGTTTGGAGAACCCTCTCTATGGCTACACCTTC.

The chain links TRBV7-2 to TRBJ1-2, with D uncertain. Trimming took 5 bases from V and 1 from J, leaving 14 bases between them. The CDR3 is 15 residues long. CDR1 and CDR2 from the germline V gene are SGHTA and FQGNSA. The CDR3, as DNA: TGTGCCAGCAGCCAAGGTTCTGGCGGTAACTATGGCTACACCTTC. Translated: CASSQGSGGNYGYTF.